Listed below are T cell receptor beta chains from one sample, sequenced in a study of Ad26.COV2.S vaccination and SARS-CoV-2 variants. Repertoires were generated with immunoSEQ multiplex PCR, while TCRdb's copy carries only in-frame clones and drops some. The table shows about 350,000 clones, with about 91% occurring only once. Specimen: peripheral blood, collected after recovery from COVID-19. These receptors all come from a human donor who had recovered from COVID-19. Each CDR3 is given with its conserved first and last residue. The D gene is left open where the match is weak. Not every row has a clone size; where given, it reads once, few, many or a size class.

clone size,V gene,CDR3 length,D gene,J gene,CDR3 protein,CDR3 DNA
-,TRBV9,14,-,TRBJ2-7,CASSVAVGGYEQYF,TGTGCCAGCAGCGTAGCAGTGGGCGGCTACGAGCAGTACTTC
-,TRBV9,17,-,TRBJ1-2,CASSEGPGGPGGYGYTF,TGTGCCAGCAGCGAGGGCCCTGGAGGGCCGGGTGGCTATGGCTACACCTTC
-,TRBV15,13,-,TRBJ1-5,CATSREADQPQHF,TGTGCCACCAGCAGAGAGGCGGACCAGCCCCAGCATTTT
-,TRBV25-1,14,-,TRBJ1-1,CASRGLGQNTEAFF,TGTGCCAGCAGGGGGCTGGGACAGAACACTGAAGCTTTCTTT
few,TRBV12-3/TRBV12-4,13,-,TRBJ1-1,CASSLTGNTEAFF,TGTGCCAGCAGCCTTACAGGTAACACTGAAGCTTTCTTT
-,TRBV19,16,-,TRBJ2-3,CASSRGLRASTDTQYF,TGTGCCAGTAGTAGGGGGCTGCGTGCTAGCACAGATACGCAGTATTTT
-,TRBV5-8,11,-,TRBJ2-5,CASSLAETQYF,TGTGCCAGCAGCTTGGCAGAGACCCAGTACTTC
few,TRBV14,18,-,TRBJ2-7,CASSHPSFGGESSYEQYF,TGTGCCAGCAGCCACCCTTCTTTCGGCGGGGAAAGCTCCTACGAGCAGTACTTC
-,TRBV12-5,16,TRBD2,TRBJ2-3,CASGLTGLVSTDTQYF,TGTGCTAGTGGCCTCACCGGACTAGTTAGTACAGATACGCAGTATTTT
few,TRBV25-1,13,-,TRBJ2-1,CVTALSSYNEQFF,TGTGTCACTGCCTTGAGCTCCTACAATGAGCAGTTCTTC
-,TRBV5-1,15,-,TRBJ1-1,CASSLAHEGNTEAFF,TGCGCCAGCAGCTTGGCCCATGAGGGGAACACTGAAGCTTTCTTT